A selection of T cell receptor beta chains follows, all from one sample in a study of blood T cell repertoires in COVID-19. The table came from immunoSEQ multiplex PCR; TCRdb's copy has only in-frame clones and leaves some out. The table includes 150,000 to 200,000 clones, 76% detected once. The specimen sequenced was PBMCs or T cells enriched from blood (not recorded which). The receptors originated from a woman between 45 and 65 years old with acute COVID-19. Both conserved end residues are part of each CDR3. A D gene is named only where the DNA matches it firmly. Not all rows give a size; the values are once, few, many and, for expanded clones, a class.

size,D,J,V,CDR3,DNA
NA,TRBD2,TRBJ2-2,TRBV7-2,CASSLAGGTGELFF,TGTGCCAGCAGCTTAGCGGGGGGGACCGGGGAGCTGTTTTTT
NA,NA,TRBJ1-6,TRBV28,CASSLDSNSPLHF,TGTGCCAGCAGTCTGGACTCCAATTCACCCCTCCACTTT
NA,TRBD1,TRBJ1-1,TRBV4-1,CASSPHEGTGPPEAFF,TGCGCCAGCAGCCCACATGAGGGGACAGGGCCTCCTGAAGCTTTCTTT
NA,NA,TRBJ1-5,TRBV7-8,CASSLTGQPQHF,TGTGCCAGCAGCTTAACAGGGCAGCCCCAGCATTTT
NA,TRBD1,TRBJ1-4,TRBV28,CASSRDRGEKLFF,TGTGCCAGCAGTCGCGACAGGGGGGAAAAACTGTTTTTT
NA,TRBD2,TRBJ2-1,TRBV7-3,CASSLRPSGGAHEQFF,TGTGCCAGCAGCTTACGGCCTAGCGGGGGGGCCCATGAGCAGTTCTTC
NA,NA,TRBJ1-1,TRBV19,CASNPSTNTEAFF,TGTGCCAGTAACCCGTCTACTAACACTGAAGCTTTCTTT
NA,TRBD1,TRBJ1-2,TRBV6-4,CASSDSTRQGLDGYTF,TGTGCCAGCAGTGACTCCACCAGACAGGGTTTGGATGGCTACACCTTC
NA,TRBD2,TRBJ2-2,TRBV28,CASSLGGVWNTGELFF,TGTGCCAGCAGTTTAGGGGGGGTGTGGAACACCGGGGAGCTGTTTTTT
NA,NA,TRBJ1-2,TRBV6-5,CASSYSPRDNYGYTF,TGTGCCAGCAGTTACTCGCCCAGGGATAACTATGGCTACACCTTC
NA,NA,TRBJ1-2,TRBV5-1,CASSSSDQTGPNYGYTF,TGCGCCAGCAGCTCCTCCGACCAGACAGGCCCTAACTATGGCTACACCTTC
NA,NA,TRBJ2-2,TRBV12-5,CASGHPNTGELFF,TGTGCTAGTGGACACCCGAACACCGGGGAGCTGTTTTTT
NA,NA,TRBJ1-1,TRBV18,CASSPPRSLGGTEAFF,TGTGCCAGCTCACCACCGAGGAGTCTGGGTGGCACTGAAGCTTTCTTT
once,NA,TRBJ1-5,TRBV19,CASSIKDSGNQPQHF,TGTGCCAGTAGTATAAAGGACTCGGGCAATCAGCCCCAGCATTTT
few,NA,TRBJ2-5,TRBV18,CASSPTEQETQYF,TGTGCCAGCTCACCAACCGAGCAAGAGACCCAGTACTTC
few,TRBD2,TRBJ2-1,TRBV11-2,CASSPSLFAGGNNEQFF,TGTGCCAGCAGCCCTTCCCTTTTTGCGGGGGGAAACAATGAGCAGTTCTTC
NA,TRBD1,TRBJ1-2,TRBV28,CASSSIPQGAAGYTF,TGTGCCAGCAGTTCCATACCGCAGGGGGCGGCTGGCTACACCTTC
NA,TRBD2,TRBJ2-1,TRBV9,CASSTRREGYNEQFF,TGTGCCAGCAGCACACGACGGGAGGGATACAATGAGCAGTTCTTC
once,NA,TRBJ2-5,TRBV27,CASSYRGGQETQYF,TGTGCCAGCAGTTACAGGGGAGGTCAAGAGACCCAGTACTTC
NA,TRBD2,TRBJ2-1,TRBV4-1,CASSHLAGLQFF,TGCGCCAGCAGCCATTTAGCGGGGCTTCAGTTCTTC
NA,NA,TRBJ1-3,TRBV19,CASILGNTIYF,TGTGCCAGTATACTTGGAAACACCATATATTTT
NA,TRBD1,TRBJ1-6,TRBV28,CASSPRTGWGNSPLHF,TGTGCCAGCAGTCCCCGGACAGGCTGGGGGAATTCACCCCTCCACTTT
NA,NA,TRBJ2-1,TRBV5-4,CASSLETGSYNEQFF,TGTGCCAGCAGCTTGGAGACTGGCTCCTACAATGAGCAGTTCTTC
few,NA,TRBJ1-2,TRBV7-8,CASTLGLISHGYTF,TGTGCCAGCACTCTGGGGCTCATCTCCCATGGCTACACCTTC
NA,TRBD2,TRBJ2-1,TRBV7-7,CASSPRLGREGQFF,TGTGCCAGCAGTCCCCGTTTGGGCAGGGAGGGGCAGTTCTTC
NA,TRBD2,TRBJ2-1,TRBV7-6,CASSPRGSGIYNEQFF,TGTGCCAGCAGCCCACGAGGCAGCGGGATTTACAATGAGCAGTTCTTC
NA,NA,TRBJ1-1,TRBV11-2,CASSFVRRMNTEAFF,TGTGCCAGCAGCTTCGTGCGGCGGATGAACACTGAAGCTTTCTTT
NA,TRBD2,TRBJ2-2,TRBV27,CASSLSERGGVGELFF,TGTGCCAGCAGTTTATCAGAGCGGGGAGGCGTCGGGGAGCTGTTTTTT
NA,TRBD1,TRBJ1-4,TRBV4-2,CASSQSDRAHEKLFF,TGTGCCAGCAGCCAATCCGACAGGGCCCATGAAAAACTGTTTTTT
NA,NA,TRBJ2-2,TRBV28,CASRLMSTGELFF,TGTGCCAGCAGACTTATGAGTACCGGGGAGCTGTTTTTT
NA,NA,TRBJ1-5,TRBV19,CASSITQGGNQPQHF,TGTGCCAGTAGTATCACCCAGGGTGGCAATCAGCCCCAGCATTTT
few,NA,TRBJ1-2,TRBV5-1,CASSLQDGGESYTF,TGCGCCAGCAGCTTGCAGGACGGGGGTGAGAGCTACACCTTC
NA,TRBD1,TRBJ1-2,TRBV7-2,CASSLSATGDYGYTF,TGTGCCAGCAGCTTATCAGCGACAGGGGACTATGGCTACACCTTC
NA,NA,TRBJ1-6,TRBV5-1,CASSQNPRSQNSPLHF,TGCGCCAGCAGCCAGAACCCCCGCTCCCAAAATTCACCCCTCCACTTT
few,NA,TRBJ2-3,TRBV19,CASSKVGLVADTQYF,TGTGCCAGTAGTAAAGTGGGGCTAGTAGCAGATACGCAGTATTTT
NA,TRBD2,TRBJ2-5,TRBV29-1,CSVVPPYGLAREGGETQYF,TGCAGCGTTGTCCCCCCCTACGGACTAGCGCGGGAGGGAGGAGAGACCCAGTACTTC
few,TRBD1,TRBJ2-2,TRBV4-1,CASSQGLGQGLNTGELFF,TGCGCCAGCAGCCAGGGACTCGGACAGGGGTTGAACACCGGGGAGCTGTTTTTT
NA,NA,TRBJ1-5,TRBV7-2,CASSFRGEGNQPQHF,TGTGCCAGCAGCTTTAGAGGGGAGGGCAATCAGCCCCAGCATTTT
NA,TRBD1,TRBJ2-5,TRBV6-4,CASSGGQGETQYF,TGTGCCAGCAGTGGAGGACAGGGGGAGACCCAGTACTTC
NA,TRBD1,TRBJ1-1,TRBV19,CASRPRQGAEAFF,TGTGCCAGTAGGCCCCGACAGGGGGCTGAAGCTTTCTTT